The T cell receptor beta chain under discussion was sequenced for a study of shared clonotypes between healthy human individuals. Turning to the study itself: Donor ages ranged 18 to 49 years: a couple of women, three men. Plates per donor: three CD4 naive, three CD4 memory, two CD8 naive, one CD8 memory. General study results and limits: Against clonotypes common to all four donors, non-shared ones had lower generation probabilities. Incompleteness in sorted-subset sequencing, despite large depth, was shown by rarefaction.

About this clone: What it binds is not known. Other DNA sequences in the same sample also yield this CDR3.

Assay: immunoSEQ multiplex PCR; the TCRdb copy retains only in-frame clones and omits some. The sample has about 1.9 million clones; 90% to 95% are singletons. Cells designated naive CD8 were CD45RO-negative and were positively selected for CCR7, with terminally differentiated effector memory CD45RA+ cells excluded. This TCR was sampled from a man aged 18-30 years in good health. Some clones in this sample may be carry-over from other donors' samples. Sequencing was done on a sample of naive CD8+ T cells from PBMCs.

The CDR3 DNA sequence: TGTGCCAGCAGTTTAATGGGGGACACTGAAGCTTTCTTT. This gives the protein CASSLMGDTEAFF. The chain recombines TRBV28 with TRBJ1-1, with TRBD1 as a possible D gene (5 bases). The V end was cut by 2 bases, the J end by 3 bases, with 7 bases between. In germline, CDR1 is MDHEN, CDR2 SYDVKM. The CDR3 covers 13 residues.